This T cell receptor beta chain was observed in a study of tumor and adjacent non-tumor tissue in lung cancer listed by TCRdb under 2018. With respect to the entire study: Of the cohort, around eleven patients had adenocarcinoma, 2 had squamous cell carcinoma and 1 had small cell lung cancer. The approximately 15 enrolled patients, of whom some ten were men and 5 were women, were aged 31 to 76 years and were diagnosed with TNM stage I to III disease. A total of around 130,000,000 productive TCRbeta reads were generated by sequencing, corresponding to an average of around 4 million reads per sample. Using bulk TCRbeta repertoires from some 16 lung cancer patients, the study set lung tumor tissue side by side with matched distant non-tumor lung tissue. Around 31 paired specimens, one tumor and one normal lung sample per patient, were profiled by TCRbeta CDR3 sequencing. General conclusions and limits of the study: Because peripheral blood was not sequenced, the blood TCRbeta repertoires of the lung cancer patients in the study went unexamined. TCR diversity was significantly higher in younger patients, and higher tumor TCR diversity was associated with shorter overall and disease-free survival. Only approximately 14 patients were included in the cohort, and the need for larger samples and more detailed clinical data was noted by the authors. Tumor tissue showed significantly greater TCR diversity (inverse Simpson) than normal lung tissue (around 450 vs 150, P = 0.0075, Mann-Whitney U test). Neither the sequencing platform nor unique molecular identifiers are mentioned in the methods. A significantly larger cumulative share of the repertoire was made up by the top 100 clones in normal lung than in tumor tissue.

Bulk unsorted tissue served as the source for RNA extraction, and RNA quality was assessed using a NanoDrop ND-1000 and an Agilent 2100. All donors had newly diagnosed lung cancer, had not received prior chemotherapy, and were admitted for thoracic surgery in China between August and November 2014. The study excluded patients who had received radiotherapy or chemotherapy before or who had another cancer at the same time. Surgical tissue pieces of about 1-2 cm3 were preserved in RNAlater solution and stored at -80 °C until use. The germline V gene encodes CDR1 DFQATT and CDR2 SNEGSKA (reference sequence). The CDR3 starts with the cysteine, ends with the phenylalanine, and has 15 residues. Solely the CDR3 DNA is kept, with 45 bases framed from the first base. A remark on this clonotype: Its antigen is still unknown. One junction end disagrees with the germline gene, perhaps due to a read error.

The library came from multiplex PCR. Data came from an Illumina HiSeq 2500. TCRbeta libraries were built by three rounds of nested PCR using primers (Table S4), following protocols modified from ARM-PCR. PCR products of 200-500 bp were gel-excised and purified with the QIAquick gel extraction kit before sequencing. In the source study's methods: Trimmomatic was used to clean the reads, FLASH was used to merge the reads into complete CDR3 sequences, and MiTCR was used to assign the reads to V(D)J germline segments. Clonal diversity was calculated as the inverse Simpson's index using VDJtools. In-frame sequences lacking a premature stop codon were counted as productive reads. TCRdb passed the public sequencing reads through fastp at Q25 and MiXCR, retaining productive beta sequences. Identical CDR3 protein sequences are pooled into one entry, listed with their most common genes and DNA. The V and J calls, along with clone size, are taken from TCRdb and not from the paper's own processing. This sample comprises approximately 76,000 distinct CDR3 sequences, around 65% of them detected only once. The ten largest make up 10% to 15% of the sample.

The sample was lung tumor tissue. The chain couples TRBV20-1 to TRBJ2-7, with 10 central nucleotides matching TRBD1. This TCR was recovered from a woman aged 70-85 years with non-small cell lung cancer. The nucleotide sequence is TGCAGTGTTAGAGATATGACAGGGGGCGCCTACGAGCAGTACTTC. It translates as CSVRDMTGGAYEQYF.